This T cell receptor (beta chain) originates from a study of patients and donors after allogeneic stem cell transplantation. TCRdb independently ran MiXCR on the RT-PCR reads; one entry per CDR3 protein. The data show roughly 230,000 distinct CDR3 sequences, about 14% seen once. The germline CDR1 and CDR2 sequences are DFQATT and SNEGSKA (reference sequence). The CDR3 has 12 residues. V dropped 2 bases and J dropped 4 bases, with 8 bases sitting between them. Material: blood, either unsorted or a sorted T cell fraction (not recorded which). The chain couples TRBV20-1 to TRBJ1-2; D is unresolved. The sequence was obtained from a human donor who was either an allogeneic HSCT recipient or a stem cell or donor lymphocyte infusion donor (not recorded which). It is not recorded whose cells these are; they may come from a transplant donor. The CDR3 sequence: CSARNGGYGYTF. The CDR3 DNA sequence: TGCAGTGCTAGAAATGGTGGCTATGGCTACACCTTC.